This T cell receptor beta chain comes out of a study of monozygotic twins with inflammatory bowel disease. Whole-study findings and limits: Possibly because of limited power, concordant and discordant twins showed no difference in repertoire similarity. No single strong signal or clonotype associated with IBD was supported. Against healthy co-twins, IBD patients had lower TCRbeta diversity (measured by inverse Simpson). IBD patients, compared with healthy twins, shared fewer clonotypes with others (especially with disease activity).

As concerns this clonotype: The antigen remains undetermined.

One entry per CDR3 protein, without DNA, is what TCRdb gives after re-calling the 5' RACE reads. The sample is made up of around 450,000 distinct CDR3 sequences, and the top ten hold 2.4% of it. There are 16 residues in the CDR3. Per germline, CDR1 KGHSH and CDR2 LQKENI. The receptor was isolated from a human donor with ulcerative colitis or Crohn's disease, or a healthy co-twin of an affected twin (not recorded which). The rearrangement joins TRBV18 to TRBJ2-6. The sample consisted of blood. CDR3 protein: CASSPPLYSGANVLTF.